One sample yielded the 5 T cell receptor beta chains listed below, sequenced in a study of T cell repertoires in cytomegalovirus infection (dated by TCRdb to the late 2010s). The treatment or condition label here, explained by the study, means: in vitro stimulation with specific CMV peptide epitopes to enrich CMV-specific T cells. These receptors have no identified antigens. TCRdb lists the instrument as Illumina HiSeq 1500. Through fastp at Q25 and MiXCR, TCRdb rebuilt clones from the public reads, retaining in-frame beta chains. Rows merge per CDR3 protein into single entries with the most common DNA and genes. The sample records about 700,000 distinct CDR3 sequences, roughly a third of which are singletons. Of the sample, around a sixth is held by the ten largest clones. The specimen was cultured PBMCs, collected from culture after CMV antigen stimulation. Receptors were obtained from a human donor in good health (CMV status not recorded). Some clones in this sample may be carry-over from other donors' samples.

DNA for the CDR3: TGCAGTGCAAAACCGGGACAGCGTGCCTACGAGCAGTACTTC. Translated: CSAKPGQRAYEQYF. V and J are TRBV20-1 and TRBJ2-7; 7 positions match TRBD1. V was clipped by 6 bases and J by 2 bases; unmatched bases: 10. Looked up from germline, CDR1 is DFQATT and CDR2 is SNEGSKA (reference sequence). This CDR3 contains 14 residues.

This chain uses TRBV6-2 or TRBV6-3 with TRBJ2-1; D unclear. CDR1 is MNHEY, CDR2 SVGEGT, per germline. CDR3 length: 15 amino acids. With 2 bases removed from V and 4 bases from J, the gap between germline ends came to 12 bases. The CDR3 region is CASSYLESSYNEQFF. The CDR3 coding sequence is TGTGCCAGCAGTTACCTGGAGTCCTCTTACAATGAGCAGTTCTTC.

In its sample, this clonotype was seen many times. Here the CDR3 reads CASSLVKGPGAPLHF. In DNA, the CDR3 is TGTGCCAGCAGCTTAGTCAAGGGCCCGGGGGCACCCCTCCACTTT. The V call is TRBV7-8, the J call TRBJ1-6, with D possibly being TRBD1 (5 bases). The CDR3 sequence is 15 residues long. The V gene's germline CDR1 is SGHVS and CDR2 FQNEAQ. V gave up 1 base and J gave up 11 bases, with 15 bases separating them.

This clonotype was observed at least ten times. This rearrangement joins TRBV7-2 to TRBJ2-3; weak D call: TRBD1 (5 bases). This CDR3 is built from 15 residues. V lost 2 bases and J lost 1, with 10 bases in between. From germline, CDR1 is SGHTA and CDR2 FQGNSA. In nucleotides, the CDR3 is TGTGCCAGCAGCTTAACAGGTCAGGGCACAGATACGCAGTATTTT. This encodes CASSLTGQGTDTQYF.

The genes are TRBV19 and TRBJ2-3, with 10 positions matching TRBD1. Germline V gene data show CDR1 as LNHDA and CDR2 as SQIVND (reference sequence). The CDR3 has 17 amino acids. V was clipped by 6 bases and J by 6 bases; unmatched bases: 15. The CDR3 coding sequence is TGTGCCAGTAGGTCGACAGGGGGCGAGGGAATAGGCGATACGCAGTATTTT. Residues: CASRSTGGEGIGDTQYF.